This TCR beta chain was recovered during a study of T cell repertoires in cytomegalovirus infection. Study at large: Matching HLA type and CMV infection were both indicated by public TCR beta signatures.

TCRdb passed the reads through MiXCR, listing each CDR3 protein once. The sample shows hundreds of thousands of distinct CDR3 sequences, around a third of them seen only once. Broader study findings: The study identified carriers of CMV plus the relevant HLA from cumulative public TCR beta family frequency. Within the response measured ex vivo, HLA-C-restricted CMV-specific TCR beta clonotypes were dominant.

V lost 5 bases and J 4 bases, leaving 15 bases between the germline ends. This CDR3 is built from 15 residues. Germline values: CDR1 SGHVS, CDR2 FNYEAQ. A note on this clonotype: The antigen is unknown.

The chain links TRBV7-6 to TRBJ2-1; either TRBD1 or TRBD2 may fit D (6 bases each). The sequencing used cultured CD8+ T cells from PBMCs, collected from culture after CMV antigen stimulation. The receptor was isolated from a human donor in good health (CMV status not recorded). Some clones in this sample may be carry-over from other donors' samples. CDR3 amino acids: CASSVGGTLYNEQFF. As DNA, the CDR3 is TGTGCCAGCAGCGTAGGGGGGACCCTATACAATGAGCAGTTCTTC.